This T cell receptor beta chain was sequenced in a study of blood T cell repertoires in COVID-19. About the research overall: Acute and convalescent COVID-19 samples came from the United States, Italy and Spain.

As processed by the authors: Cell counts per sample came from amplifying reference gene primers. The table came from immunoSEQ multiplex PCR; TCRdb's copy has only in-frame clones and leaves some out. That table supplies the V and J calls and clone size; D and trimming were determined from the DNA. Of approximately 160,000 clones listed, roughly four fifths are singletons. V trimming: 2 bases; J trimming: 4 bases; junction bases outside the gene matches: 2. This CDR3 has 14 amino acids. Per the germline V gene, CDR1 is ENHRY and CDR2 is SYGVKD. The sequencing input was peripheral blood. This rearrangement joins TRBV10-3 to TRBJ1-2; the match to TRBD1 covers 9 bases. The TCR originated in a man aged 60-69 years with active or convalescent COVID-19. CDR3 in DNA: TGTGCCATCAGTGAGACAGGGGGCATCTATGGCTACACCTTC. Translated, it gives CAISETGGIYGYTF.